Listed here are 28 T cell receptor beta chains from one sample, sequenced in a study of blood T cell repertoires in COVID-19. Assay: immunoSEQ multiplex PCR; the TCRdb copy retains only in-frame clones and omits some. The sample carries around 97,000 clones, approximately 80% recorded once. The source material was peripheral blood. All receptors derive from a human donor in a cohort sampled during active COVID-19.

The table lists this clone with a count of one. V gene TRBV12-3 or TRBV12-4 combines with J gene TRBJ1-1; no clear D gene. V lost 2 bases and J 1 base, leaving 5 bases between the germline ends. The CDR3 length is 13 residues. The CDR3 sequence is CASSLPGNTEAFF. In nucleotides, the CDR3 is TGTGCCAGCAGTTTACCAGGGAACACTGAAGCTTTCTTT.

Here the CDR3 DNA reads TGTGCCAGCAGCCAGGAGCATGGCAGGGGCCCCTATGGCTACACCTTC. This encodes CASSQEHGRGPYGYTF. The chain recombines TRBV7-9 with TRBJ1-2, with D perhaps TRBD1 (6 bases). V lost 5 bases and J 4 bases, leaving 20 bases between the germline ends. CDR1 SEHNR and CDR2 FQNEAQ come from the germline V gene (reference sequence). CDR3 size: 16 residues.

This clone was recorded only once. The V call is TRBV5-4, the J call TRBJ1-1; 8 bases match TRBD1. The CDR3 totals 15 residues. The germline V gene encodes CDR1 SGHNT and CDR2 YYREEE (reference sequence). The V and J ends lost 4 bases and 1 base, in that order; junction bases with no gene match: 6. The CDR3 sequence: CASSRQGRENTEAFF. DNA for the CDR3: TGTGCCAGCAGCAGACAGGGGCGCGAGAACACTGAAGCTTTCTTT.

V is TRBV19 and J is TRBJ1-1, with D unresolved. CDR3 length: 13 residues. V was shortened by 7 bases and J by 3 bases, with 12 bases between the two germline ends. Germline CDR1 is LNHDA and CDR2 is SQIVND (reference sequence). DNA for the CDR3: TGTGCCAGTACGGAAGGAGGATACACTGAAGCTTTCTTT. Protein: CASTEGGYTEAFF. Complete variable domain (other parts from reference TRBV19 and TRBJ1-1): DGGITQSPKYLFRKEGQNVTLSCEQNLNHDAMYWYRQDPGQGLRLIYYSQIVNDFQKGDIAEGYSVSREKKESFPLTVTSAQKNPTAFYLCASTEGGYTEAFFGQGTRLTVV.

This clone was picked up one time. The V gene is TRBV5-8, the J gene TRBJ1-6; D is unresolved. Per the germline V gene, CDR1 is SGHTS and CDR2 is YDEGEE. This CDR3 region has 19 residues. Deletions cut 1 base from V and 0 bases from J, with 17 bases between. CDR3 protein: CASSLLRGLQSSYNSPLHF. In DNA form, the CDR3 reads TGTGCCAGCAGCTTGTTGCGGGGTCTACAGAGCTCCTATAATTCACCCCTCCACTTT.

The rearrangement uses TRBV10-3 and TRBJ2-6; maybe TRBD2 (7 bases). The CDR3 runs 18 residues. Germline V gives CDR1 ENHRY, CDR2 SYGVKD. The germline V and J ends were trimmed by 3 bases and 4 bases, with 19 bases remaining between them. The CDR3 spells CAISDEQGGPRGANVLTF. In nucleotides, the CDR3 is TGTGCCATCAGTGACGAACAGGGAGGGCCCCGGGGGGCCAACGTCCTGACTTTC.

The chain employs TRBV19 and TRBJ2-5; D remains ambiguous. The CDR3 extends over 13 amino acids. Germline CDR1 LNHDA, CDR2 SQIVND (reference sequence). V was pared by 3 bases and J by 1 base, with 6 bases between. CDR3 loop: CASSMAVQETQYF. The CDR3 region has the DNA TGTGCCAGTAGTATGGCCGTCCAAGAGACCCAGTACTTC.

The V call is TRBV5-1, the J call TRBJ1-5; weak D call: TRBD1 (5 bases). The CDR3 covers 16 residues. V shed 0 bases and J shed 6 bases, with 16 bases lying between them. The germline V gene encodes CDR1 SGHRS and CDR2 YFSETQ. The CDR3 protein is CASSLAPGREAQPQHF. CDR3 bases: TGCGCCAGCAGCTTGGCCCCTGGCAGGGAGGCTCAGCCCCAGCATTTT.

This rearrangement joins TRBV7-9 to TRBJ1-6, with 7 bases lining up with TRBD1. Germline V gives CDR1 SEHNR, CDR2 FQNEAQ (reference sequence). J gave up 5 bases and V 3 bases, and 7 bases lay outside the gene matches. This CDR3 is built from 16 residues. CDR3 in DNA: TGTGCCAGCAGCTTGACAGGGCCTAAAAATAATTCACCCCTCCACTTT. As protein: CASSLTGPKNNSPLHF.

This sequence joins TRBV28 and TRBJ1-2; 7 positions match TRBD1. From germline, CDR1 is MDHEN and CDR2 SYDVKM. J was trimmed by 4 bases and V by 6 bases; bases with no gene match: 11. The CDR3 runs 15 residues. The CDR3 loop is CASSPPPGQSYGYTF. The DNA of the CDR3 is TGTGCCAGCAGCCCTCCTCCGGGACAGAGCTATGGCTACACCTTC.

V usage is TRBV19 and J usage is TRBJ1-1, with D tentatively TRBD1 (6 bases). The germline gives CDR1 LNHDA, CDR2 SQIVND (reference sequence). This CDR3 has 14 amino acids. V lost 5 bases to trimming and J lost 5 bases, with 15 bases between them. CDR3 loop: CASSPRDTRTEAFF. CDR3 sequence (DNA): TGTGCCAGTAGTCCCCGGGACACCAGGACTGAAGCTTTCTTT.

The chain carries TRBV30 and TRBJ1-2; a possible D gene is TRBD1 (5 bases). Trimming cost V 4 bases and J 5 bases, with 14 bases left between them. The CDR3 totals 13 residues. CDR1 is GTSNPN and CDR2 is SVGIG in the germline V gene (reference sequence). CDR3 loop: CAWTPDIFYGYTF. The CDR3 coding sequence is TGTGCCTGGACTCCGGACATATTTTATGGCTACACCTTC. Filled out from reference TRBV30 and TRBJ1-2, the complete variable domain reads SQTIHQWPATLVQPVGSPLSLECTVEGTSNPNLYWYRQAAGRGLQLLFYSVGIGQISSEVPQNLSASRPQDRQFILSSKKLLLSDSGFYLCAWTPDIFYGYTFGSGTRLTVV.

J is TRBJ2-3 and V is TRBV5-6; 8 positions match TRBD1. CDR3 length: 15 residues. The germline V gene encodes CDR1 SGHDT and CDR2 YYEEEE. With 1 base clipped from V and 6 bases from J, the junction kept 7 bases outside the gene matches. The CDR3 sequence: CASSLWAGGLDTQYF. CDR3 nucleotide sequence: TGTGCCAGCAGCTTGTGGGCAGGGGGCTTGGATACGCAGTATTTT. Full variable domain (remainder filled in from reference TRBV5-6 and TRBJ2-3): DAGVTQSPTHLIKTRGQQVTLRCSPKSGHDTVSWYQQALGQGPQFIFQYYEEEERQRGNFPDRFSGHQFPNYSSELNVNALLLGDSALYLCASSLWAGGLDTQYFGPGTRLTVL.

The chain recombines TRBV5-6 with TRBJ2-1, with D maybe TRBD1 (6 bases). Germline V gene data show CDR1 as SGHDT and CDR2 as YYEEEE. CDR3 length: 15 amino acids. V was shortened by 3 bases and J by 7 bases, with 17 bases between the two germline ends. The CDR3 here is CASSSTGTKRNEQFF. The CDR3 DNA follows: TGTGCCAGCAGCTCTACCGGGACAAAAAGGAATGAGCAGTTCTTC.

This rearrangement joins TRBV5-4 to TRBJ2-6; weak D call: TRBD2 (6 bases). V gave up 1 base and J gave up 1 base, with 15 bases separating them. The CDR3 has 18 amino acids. The germline CDR1 and CDR2 sequences are SGHNT and YYREEE (reference sequence). In DNA, the CDR3 is TGTGCCAGCAGCTTGATGGCTGACGGGGGTTCTGGGGCCAACGTCCTGACTTTC. Translation gives CASSLMADGGSGANVLTF.

This chain connects TRBV11-2 to TRBJ2-1; 7 positions agree with TRBD2. CDR1 is SGHAT and CDR2 is FQNNGV in the germline V gene. CDR3 length equals 18 residues. The V segment lost 5 bases and the J segment 9 bases; nucleotides outside the gene matches: 22. In DNA, the CDR3 is TGTGCCAGCAGCCCTCTTCCCGGGATTAGCGGGTTGGGGGTTGAGCAGTTCTTC. This translates into CASSPLPGISGLGVEQFF.

This chain uses TRBV7-3 with TRBJ1-4; possible D gene TRBD1, 5 bases. Germline V gene data show CDR1 as SGHTA and CDR2 as FQGTGA. Trimming removed 5 bases from V and 2 bases from J, with 12 bases in between. The CDR3 is made up of 15 amino acids. The CDR3 DNA sequence: TGTGCCAGCAGCCTTGGGGGGAACACTAATGAAAAACTGTTTTTT. Its translation: CASSLGGNTNEKLFF.

V is TRBV5-6 and J is TRBJ1-3; TRBD1 matches at 10 bases. The J segment lost 6 bases and the V segment lost 4 bases, leaving 10 bases of the junction unmatched. This CDR3 is built from 16 residues. Germline-derived CDR1 and CDR2 are SGHDT and YYEEEE. CDR3 nucleotides: TGTGCCAGCAGCGAACCGGGACAGGGGCGAGTAAACACCATATATTTT. Amino acid sequence: CASSEPGQGRVNTIYF.

This clone was detected a few times. J is TRBJ2-3 and V is TRBV9; 9 nucleotides line up with TRBD1. Germline CDR1 SGDLS, CDR2 YYNGEE. J lost 7 bases, V lost 4 bases, and 10 bases had no gene match. CDR3 length: 15 amino acids. The CDR3 DNA follows: TGTGCCAGCAGCCCCGGGACAGGGCCACCCCATACGCAGTATTTT. Encoded protein: CASSPGTGPPHTQYF.

V is TRBV11-2 and J is TRBJ1-3; no definite D call. V was clipped by 5 bases and J by 4 bases, with 9 bases between them. Germline CDR1 is SGHAT and CDR2 is FQNNGV. The CDR3 contains 13 residues. The DNA for the CDR3 is TGTGCCAGCAGCCGGGAGGCGGGAAACACCATATATTTT. It specifies CASSREAGNTIYF.

The chain combines TRBV7-9 with TRBJ1-2; D is unclear. Deletions cut 8 bases from V and 8 bases from J, with 18 bases between. The length of the CDR3 is 13 residues. Germline V gives CDR1 SEHNR, CDR2 FQNEAQ (reference sequence). CDR3 region: CASAPVVRAGYTF. The CDR3, as DNA: TGTGCCAGCGCACCGGTGGTTCGCGCCGGCTACACCTTC.

The chain employs TRBV2 and TRBJ1-4; 9 nucleotides line up with TRBD1. V shed 5 bases and J 5 bases; nucleotides not matched to a gene: 6. The V gene's germline CDR1 is SNHLY and CDR2 FYNNEI. This CDR3 has 15 amino acids. The DNA for the CDR3 is TGTGCCAGCAGTCGATCCGGGACAGGGAATGAAAAACTGTTTTTT. It encodes CASSRSGTGNEKLFF.

This chain joins TRBV21-1 and TRBJ1-1. TRBV21-1 is an annotated pseudogene. This CDR3 region has 15 residues. The CDR3 spells CASSLNVGGNTEAFF. CDR3 sequence (DNA): TGTGCCAGCAGCCTAAACGTGGGGGGAAACACTGAAGCTTTCTTT.

This clone has a handful of counts. This chain joins TRBV7-8 and TRBJ1-5, with D perhaps matching TRBD1 (5 bases). The ends were cut back, 1 base at V and 6 bases at J, with 10 bases in the middle. Looked up from germline, CDR1 is SGHVS and CDR2 is FQNEAQ. The CDR3 spans 14 residues. Here the CDR3 DNA reads TGTGCCAGCAGCTTAGTAGACAGTCGTCAGCCCCAGCATTTT. Residues: CASSLVDSRQPQHF.

DNA for the CDR3: TGTGCCAGCAGCTTAGGGCGGGGGGGTACAGATACGCAGTATTTT. Translation gives CASSLGRGGTDTQYF. This chain connects TRBV7-9 to TRBJ2-3, with 9 bases that match TRBD2. CDR3 length: 15 residues. Per germline, CDR1 SEHNR and CDR2 FQNEAQ (reference sequence). Germline trimming cut 1 base from V and 3 bases from J; bases unmatched to any gene: 2.

V is TRBV28 and J is TRBJ1-2; D perhaps matches TRBD1 (5 bases). The V gene lost 6 bases and the J gene lost 1 base, with 9 bases spanning the gap. This CDR3 is built from 13 residues. Germline V CDR1 and CDR2: MDHEN, SYDVKM. Written as DNA, the CDR3 is TGTGCCAGCAGAGACAGCCTTAACTATGGCTACACCTTC. Protein product: CASRDSLNYGYTF.

The chain employs TRBV4-2 and TRBJ2-3, with TRBD2 matching over 9 bases. The germline V gene encodes CDR1 LGHNA and CDR2 YNFKEQ. Unmatched junction bases numbered 9, after V lost 5 bases and J lost 6 bases. The length of the CDR3 is 15 residues. The CDR3 nucleotides are TGTGCCAGCAGCATATCGACTAGCGGTTTGGATACGCAGTATTTT. This sequence encodes CASSISTSGLDTQYF.

This chain uses TRBV11-2 with TRBJ2-2, with 11 bases that match TRBD2. The trim removed 2 bases at V and 3 bases at J, leaving 5 bases unmatched. Germline-derived CDR1 and CDR2 are SGHAT and FQNNGV. The CDR3 loop spans 17 amino acids. CDR3 bases: TGTGCCAGCAGCTTACTCCTAGCGGGGGGATACACCGGGGAGCTGTTTTTT. Amino acid sequence: CASSLLLAGGYTGELFF.